These 30 T cell receptor beta chains were sequenced from one sample in a study of blood T cell repertoires in COVID-19. This table comes from immunoSEQ multiplex PCR, and its TCRdb copy is limited to in-frame clones, with some not included. The sample lists 35,000 to 50,000 clones, roughly 88% seen once, with 1% to 1.5% in the top ten. Sequenced: peripheral blood. All receptors come from a woman in her thirties or forties with acute or convalescent COVID-19.

The rearrangement uses TRBV30 and TRBJ1-2, with D maybe TRBD1 (5 bases). The germline V gene encodes CDR1 GTSNPN and CDR2 SVGIG (reference sequence). CDR3 length: 13 residues. V gave up 2 bases and J gave up 8 bases, with 15 bases separating them. In DNA form, the CDR3 reads TGTGCCTGGAGTCTGAGACAGAAAGAAGGCTACACCTTC. Amino acid sequence: CAWSLRQKEGYTF.

V usage is TRBV7-9 and J usage is TRBJ2-2, with 8 nucleotides matching TRBD1. Germline CDR1 reads SEHNR; CDR2 reads FQNEAQ (reference sequence). Trimming cost V 4 bases and J 0 bases; bases outside gene matches: 7. This CDR3 is 17 amino acids long. The CDR3 spells CASSSPPGQANTGELFF. In DNA form, the CDR3 reads TGTGCCAGCAGCTCTCCCCCGGGACAGGCGAACACCGGGGAGCTGTTTTTT.

J is TRBJ2-7 and V is TRBV4-1, with D uncertain. V gave up 1 base and J gave up 6 bases, with 7 bases separating them. CDR1 is MGHRA, CDR2 YSYEKL, per germline. The CDR3 length is 12 residues. The CDR3 sequence: CASSQGSTEQYF. CDR3 sequence (DNA): TGCGCCAGCAGCCAAGGCAGTACCGAGCAGTACTTC.

This clone has a handful of counts. The chain couples TRBV6-2 or TRBV6-3 to TRBJ1-1; the D is unclear. V was cut by 0 bases and J by 1 base, with 6 bases left in between. Germline V lookup: CDR1 MNHEY, CDR2 SVGEGT. The CDR3 runs to 14 residues. This CDR3 is CASSYSDWNTEAFF. CDR3 nucleotides: TGTGCCAGCAGTTACTCGGACTGGAACACTGAAGCTTTCTTT.

The CDR3 region has the DNA TGTGCCAGCTCACCCGAGGCAGGGGATAGCAATCAGCCCCAGCATTTT. Its translation: CASSPEAGDSNQPQHF. This chain uses TRBV18 with TRBJ1-5; TRBD1 is a possible D gene (6 bases). The CDR3 has 16 residues. Deletions cut 3 bases from V and 0 bases from J, with 12 bases between. Per the germline V gene, CDR1 is KGHSH and CDR2 is LQKENI.

This sequence joins TRBV7-9 and TRBJ2-6; 9 bases map to TRBD1. This CDR3 contains 18 residues. Trimming cost V 4 bases and J 2 bases; bases outside gene matches: 9. Looked up from germline, CDR1 is SEHNR and CDR2 is FQNEAQ (reference sequence). The CDR3: CASSSSGTGRAGANVLTF. CDR3 DNA: TGTGCCAGCAGCTCCTCCGGGACAGGGCGTGCTGGGGCCAACGTCCTGACTTTC.

The chain uses TRBV9 and TRBJ2-7, with D hard to call. Trimming pared 0 bases from V and 4 bases from J, leaving 11 bases between. The germline gives CDR1 SGDLS, CDR2 YYNGEE. The CDR3 has 14 amino acids. CDR3: CASSVAAGDYEQYF. In nucleotides, the CDR3 is TGTGCCAGCAGCGTAGCGGCAGGCGATTACGAGCAGTACTTC.

The chain uses TRBV6-5 and TRBJ2-4, with D possibly TRBD2 on 5 matching bases. The CDR3 has 13 residues. V gave up 7 bases and J gave up 6 bases, with 13 bases separating them. Germline V gene lookup returns CDR1 MNHEY and CDR2 SVGAGI. CDR3 nucleotide sequence: TGTGCCAGCACCGCGATAGGAGGAAACATTCAGTACTTC. It is translated as CASTAIGGNIQYF.

This clone was detected only a few times. V and J are TRBV6-5 and TRBJ2-7, with 10 nucleotides matching TRBD2. V lost 6 bases to trimming and J lost 4 bases; unmatched junction nucleotides: 6. The CDR3 consists of 14 residues. The V gene's germline CDR1 is MNHEY and CDR2 SVGAGI. The CDR3 DNA is TGTGCCAGCAGGGATCCTAGCGGGAGTTACGAGCAGTACTTC. Translated, it gives CASRDPSGSYEQYF.

The V call is TRBV28, the J call TRBJ1-5; D not certain. Germline V CDR1 and CDR2: MDHEN, SYDVKM. V lost 6 bases, J lost 7 bases, and 16 bases lay in between. The CDR3 runs 14 residues. The CDR3 DNA follows: TGTGCCAGCAGGTCACCCCCGGCGGGGCAGCCCCAGCATTTT. Protein: CASRSPPAGQPQHF.

This rearrangement joins TRBV7-2 to TRBJ2-3, with D perhaps TRBD1 (6 bases). This CDR3 is 15 amino acids long. The ends were cut back, 5 bases at V and 0 bases at J, with 12 bases in the middle. Germline CDR1 SGHTA, CDR2 FQGNSA. The CDR3 coding sequence is TGTGCCAGCAGCCTCGACAGGACTAGCACAGATACGCAGTATTTT. Protein: CASSLDRTSTDTQYF.

The CDR3 reads CASNLLQGPGEKLFF. CDR3 in DNA: TGTGCCAGCAACCTACTACAGGGACCGGGGGAAAAACTGTTTTTT. The chain joins TRBV2 to TRBJ1-4, with TRBD1 as a possible D gene (6 bases). V was shortened by 7 bases and J by 8 bases, with 20 bases between the two germline ends. The CDR3 runs 15 residues. From germline, CDR1 is SNHLY and CDR2 FYNNEI.

The chain carries TRBV5-1 and TRBJ2-5, with TRBD1 identical over 10 bases. Trimming removed 3 bases from V and 3 bases from J; junction bases left unmatched: 5. The CDR3 totals 15 residues. Germline-derived CDR1 and CDR2 are SGHRS and YFSETQ. CDR3 loop: CASSSGTGAEETQYF. Here the CDR3 DNA reads TGCGCCAGCAGCTCCGGGACAGGGGCGGAAGAGACCCAGTACTTC.

This clone was picked up one time. This chain links TRBV5-6 with TRBJ1-4; 9 positions match TRBD1. The V and J ends lost 4 bases and 1 base, in that order; junction bases with no gene match: 8. Germline loops: CDR1 SGHDT, CDR2 YYEEEE. The CDR3 runs to 17 residues. The CDR3 is CASSPTGGAETNEKLFF. For the CDR3, the DNA is TGTGCCAGCAGCCCAACAGGGGGCGCCGAAACTAATGAAAAACTGTTTTTT.

The chain is built from TRBV2 and TRBJ1-1; 9 bases line up with TRBD1. Germline V gene lookup returns CDR1 SNHLY and CDR2 FYNNEI. This CDR3 has 15 residues. With 2 bases clipped from V and 5 bases from J, the junction kept 6 bases outside the gene matches. The CDR3 loop reads CASSEWGTGMTEAFF. The CDR3 DNA is TGTGCCAGCAGTGAATGGGGGACAGGGATGACTGAAGCTTTCTTT.

This clone was observed a single time. V and J are TRBV6-2 or TRBV6-3 and TRBJ1-5; D not certain. CDR1 is MNHEY and CDR2 is SVGEGT in the germline V gene. V gave up 4 bases and J gave up 0 bases, with 10 bases separating them. This CDR3 spans 15 amino acids. The CDR3 DNA follows: TGTGCCAGCAGTTGGGCACAAAATAGCAATCAGCCCCAGCATTTT. Protein product: CASSWAQNSNQPQHF.

The chain links TRBV9 to TRBJ2-1, with 11 bases fitting TRBD2. Germline V gene sequence: CDR1 SGDLS, CDR2 YYNGEE. CDR3 size: 16 residues. Germline trimming cut 0 bases from V and 9 bases from J; bases unmatched to any gene: 8. CDR3 amino acids: CASSVDLLAGDFEQFF. CDR3 nucleotide sequence: TGTGCCAGCAGCGTAGATCTACTAGCGGGGGACTTTGAGCAGTTCTTC.

This chain uses TRBV9 with TRBJ1-4, with TRBD1 identical over 7 bases. Trimming at V came to 0 bases and at J to 13 bases, leaving 9 bases not matched to a gene. CDR1 and CDR2 from the germline V gene are SGDLS and YYNGEE. The CDR3 has 14 residues. The CDR3 bases are TGTGCCAGCAGCGTAGGACAGGGTGGAGGCGTACTGTTTTTT. Translation: CASSVGQGGGVLFF.

CDR3 protein: CASSRGQGARSTYEQYF. Written as DNA, the CDR3 is TGTGCCAGTAGTAGGGGACAGGGGGCTAGGAGCACCTACGAGCAGTACTTC. The chain joins TRBV19 to TRBJ2-7; 12 nucleotides line up with TRBD1. The V segment lost 4 bases and the J segment 2 bases; nucleotides outside the gene matches: 9. The CDR3 totals 17 residues. Germline loops: CDR1 LNHDA, CDR2 SQIVND (reference sequence).

The rearrangement joins TRBV24-1 to TRBJ1-2, with D unresolved. The CDR3 extends over 11 amino acids. The V end was cut by 4 bases, the J end by 8 bases, with 7 bases between. The germline CDR1 and CDR2 sequences are KGHDR and SFDVKD. The CDR3: CATSDLRGYTF. CDR3 sequence (DNA): TGTGCCACCAGTGACCTCAGGGGCTACACCTTC.

CDR3 residues: CASSTGGMTEAFF. CDR3 sequence (DNA): TGCGCCAGCAGCACGGGGGGCATGACTGAAGCTTTCTTT. This chain joins TRBV5-1 and TRBJ1-1, with D tentatively TRBD1 (6 bases). The V and J ends lost 4 bases and 5 bases respectively, with 12 bases between them. CDR3 length: 13 residues. Germline lookup yields CDR1 SGHRS and CDR2 YFSETQ.

V usage is TRBV5-4 and J usage is TRBJ2-7; D remains unclear. CDR3 size: 13 residues. The ends were cut back, 0 bases at V and 1 base at J, with 5 bases in the middle. Germline lookup yields CDR1 SGHNT and CDR2 YYREEE (reference sequence). CDR3 sequence: CASSLGQSYEQYF. CDR3 DNA sequence: TGTGCCAGCAGCTTGGGGCAGTCCTACGAGCAGTACTTC.

The J gene is TRBJ1-5, the V gene TRBV28, with a tentative D call TRBD1 (6 bases). Trimming removed 7 bases from V and 3 bases from J, with 13 bases in between. Germline loops: CDR1 MDHEN, CDR2 SYDVKM. This CDR3 spans 14 amino acids. CDR3 coding DNA: TGTGCCAGCAACCCGGGACATTTCAATCAGCCCCAGCATTTT. Translation: CASNPGHFNQPQHF.

The chain has TRBV24-1 and TRBJ1-1, with D unclear. Trimming shortened V by 9 bases and J by 1 base, and 11 bases separated the two germline ends. Germline CDR1 KGHDR, CDR2 SFDVKD. The CDR3 has 13 amino acids. The CDR3 coding sequence is TGTGCCACCGTGTCCTCTTCGAACACTGAAGCTTTCTTT. Residues: CATVSSSNTEAFF.

The chain joins TRBV9 to TRBJ2-7; TRBD1 agrees at 7 bases. The CDR3 consists of 14 residues. Germline values: CDR1 SGDLS, CDR2 YYNGEE. J gave up 7 bases and V 3 bases, and 10 bases lay outside the gene matches. CDR3 amino acids: CASSDRTGSREQYF. DNA of the CDR3: TGTGCCAGCAGCGACCGGACAGGTTCGAGGGAGCAGTACTTC.

This chain links TRBV30 with TRBJ1-1; a possible D gene is TRBD1 (5 bases). Germline assignment: CDR1 GTSNPN and CDR2 SVGIG (reference sequence). V was trimmed by 1 base and J by 2 bases, leaving 20 bases between them. CDR3 length equals 17 residues. The CDR3 DNA reads TGTGCCTGGAGTGCCAATAGGGGATCCGTTTCTAACACTGAAGCTTTCTTT. Residues: CAWSANRGSVSNTEAFF.

The chain combines TRBV5-1 with TRBJ1-1, with D uncertain. The CDR3 loop spans 15 amino acids. Germline lookup yields CDR1 SGHRS and CDR2 YFSETQ. V was cut by 0 bases and J by 1 base, with 10 bases left in between. In DNA, the CDR3 is TGCGCCAGCAGCTTGGGTTGGGCAGAGAACACTGAAGCTTTCTTT. Amino acid sequence: CASSLGWAENTEAFF. Using reference TRBV5-1 and TRBJ1-1 for the parts outside the CDR3, the full variable domain is KAGVTQTPRYLIKTRGQQVTLSCSPISGHRSVSWYQQTPGQGLQFLFEYFSETQRNKGNFPGRFSGRQFSNSRSEMNVSTLELGDSALYLCASSLGWAENTEAFFGQGTRLTVV.

The chain has TRBV19 and TRBJ2-7; D gene unclear. The CDR3 sequence is 14 residues long. Germline loops: CDR1 LNHDA, CDR2 SQIVND (reference sequence). Between the trimmed V and J ends, which lost 5 bases and 6 bases, there was a span of 17 bases. CDR3 loop: CASSYDMGFGEQYF. The CDR3 nucleotides read TGTGCCAGTAGTTACGACATGGGTTTCGGCGAGCAGTACTTC.

The V gene is TRBV4-1, the J gene TRBJ2-7; 10 nucleotides line up with TRBD1. CDR1 is MGHRA, CDR2 YSYEKL, per germline. V lost 4 bases to trimming and J lost 0 bases; unmatched junction nucleotides: 3. The CDR3 consists of 15 residues. CDR3 sequence reads: CASSRGTGDSYEQYF. CDR3 nucleotides: TGCGCCAGCAGCCGCGGGACAGGGGACTCCTACGAGCAGTACTTC.

The gene calls are TRBV18 and TRBJ1-2, with TRBD1 identical over 12 bases. Trimming cost V 4 bases and J 6 bases; bases outside gene matches: 15. The V gene's germline CDR1 is KGHSH and CDR2 LQKENI. This CDR3 region has 18 residues. The chain's CDR3 is CASSRNQAGTGGDHGYTF. In DNA, the CDR3 is TGTGCCAGCTCACGGAACCAGGCTGGGACAGGGGGCGACCATGGCTACACCTTC.